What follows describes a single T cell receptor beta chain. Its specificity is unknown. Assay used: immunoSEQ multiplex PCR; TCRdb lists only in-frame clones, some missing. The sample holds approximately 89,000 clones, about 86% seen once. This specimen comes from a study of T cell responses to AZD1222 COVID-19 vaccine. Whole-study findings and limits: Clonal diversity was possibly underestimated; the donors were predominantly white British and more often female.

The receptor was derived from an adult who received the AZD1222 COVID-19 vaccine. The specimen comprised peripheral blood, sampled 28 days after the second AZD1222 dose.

The CDR3 loop is CASSYSVGGFYGYTF. DNA for the CDR3: TGTGCCAGCAGTTACTCAGTAGGGGGCTTCTATGGCTACACCTTC. The gene calls are TRBV6-5 and TRBJ1-2, with 7 positions matching TRBD1. This CDR3 region has 15 residues. The junction had 5 bases not matched to a gene; V was cut back by 0 bases and J by 4 bases. Germline V CDR1 and CDR2: MNHEY, SVGAGI.